Below are 17 T cell receptor beta chains sequenced from a single sample in a study of CD8 T cells in Susac syndrome. When the RNA was reverse transcribed, random hexamers were used with an input of roughly 0.45 to 1 ug. TCRdb called the immunoSEQ multiplex PCR reads again in MiXCR, with one record for every CDR3 protein. The repertoire consists of some 150,000 distinct CDR3 sequences, with over 95% occurring once and the leading ten covering 0.15%. Sequencing input: CD8+ T cells from PBMCs. Receptors were obtained from a human donor with multiple sclerosis.

The rearrangement joins TRBV3-1 to TRBJ2-3, with D possibly being TRBD2 (6 bases). Trimming removed 8 bases at V and 10 bases at J, with 13 bases between. This CDR3 has 11 residues. The germline gives CDR1 LGHDT, CDR2 YNNKEL (reference sequence). The CDR3 here is CASSAGKAQYF. DNA for the CDR3: TGTGCCAGCTCGGCGGGGAAAGCGCAGTATTTT.

This chain joins TRBV29-1 and TRBJ1-2; D gene uncertain. The CDR3 contains 14 residues. From germline, CDR1 is SQVTM and CDR2 ANQGSEA. V lost 0 bases to trimming and J lost 4 bases, with 12 bases between them. CDR3: CSVEDQRAVYGYTF. The CDR3 DNA reads TGCAGCGTTGAAGATCAAAGGGCAGTCTATGGCTACACCTTC.

This chain uses TRBV20-1 with TRBJ1-5; no reliable D call. V lost 0 bases, J lost 0 bases, and 3 bases lay in between. The CDR3 spans 13 residues. CDR1 is DFQATT, CDR2 SNEGSKA, per germline (reference sequence). The CDR3 loop reads CSAREDSNQPQHF. For the CDR3, the DNA is TGCAGTGCTAGAGAGGATAGCAATCAGCCCCAGCATTTT.

The chain recombines TRBV7-8 with TRBJ2-1; 11 bases line up with TRBD2. The CDR3 loop spans 16 amino acids. V was clipped by 5 bases and J by 5 bases; unmatched bases: 8. Germline V lookup: CDR1 SGHVS, CDR2 FQNEAQ. For the CDR3, the DNA is TGTGCCAGCAGCCCCGTGACTAGCGGGGTAAACAATGAGCAGTTCTTC. Its protein product is CASSPVTSGVNNEQFF.

The chain is built from TRBV25-1 and TRBJ1-2; a weak D match, TRBD1 (5 bases). This CDR3 spans 15 amino acids. Between the trimmed V and J ends, which lost 11 bases and 0 bases, there was a span of 19 bases. Germline V lookup: CDR1 MGHDK, CDR2 SYGVNS. The CDR3 loop reads CAWGGTGLPNYGYTF. The CDR3 region has the DNA TGTGCCTGGGGGGGAACAGGCCTTCCTAACTATGGCTACACCTTC.

V is TRBV4-1 and J is TRBJ2-1; D is undetermined. Trimming removed 1 base at V and 8 bases at J, with 9 bases between. CDR1 is MGHRA, CDR2 YSYEKL, per germline. This CDR3 is built from 13 residues. The CDR3 here is CASSQVGSDEQFF. CDR3 nucleotide sequence: TGCGCCAGCAGCCAAGTCGGCTCGGATGAGCAGTTCTTC.

J is TRBJ2-1 and V is TRBV12-3 or TRBV12-4, with 9 bases aligning to TRBD1. The CDR3 is 15 residues long. Losses at the gene ends were 6 bases for V and 8 bases for J; bases not matched to a gene: 11. The CDR3, as DNA: TGTGCCAGCAGGGCGGGACAGGGCTTGTGGGATGAGCAGTTCTTC. Its protein is CASRAGQGLWDEQFF.

This chain joins TRBV4-2 and TRBJ1-2; possible D gene TRBD1, 6 bases. This CDR3 has 15 amino acids. Germline CDR1 and CDR2: LGHNA and YNFKEQ. V dropped 0 bases and J dropped 5 bases, with 13 bases sitting between them. The CDR3 DNA sequence: TGTGCCAGCAGCCAAGACTTCACAGGGACGTATGGCTACACCTTC. Translation gives CASSQDFTGTYGYTF.

This rearrangement joins TRBV10-3 to TRBJ2-1; 12 bases align to TRBD1. Germline V gene data show CDR1 as ENHRY and CDR2 as SYGVKD. After removal of 3 bases from V and 9 bases from J, the junction contained 6 bases not matched to a gene. CDR3 length: 15 residues. This CDR3 reads CAISDTGTGGSEQFF. The CDR3 region has the DNA TGTGCCATCAGTGACACCGGGACAGGGGGCAGTGAGCAGTTCTTC.

The V call is TRBV7-2, the J call TRBJ2-5; a possible D gene is TRBD2 (5 bases). V lost 4 bases and J 4 bases, leaving 10 bases between the germline ends. Per germline, CDR1 SGHTA and CDR2 FQGNSA. This CDR3 region has 13 residues. CDR3 region: CASSSPRGETQYF. In DNA form, the CDR3 reads TGTGCCAGCAGCTCCCCCCGGGGAGAGACCCAGTACTTC. The full variable domain, its missing parts supplied by reference TRBV7-2 and TRBJ2-5, is GAGVSQSPSNKVTEKGKDVELRCDPISGHTALYWYRQSLGQGLEFLIYFQGNSAPDKSGLPSDRFSAERTGGSVSTLTIQRTQQEDSAVYLCASSSPRGETQYFGPGTRLLVL.

The chain is built from TRBV7-9 and TRBJ2-7; no firm D call. Germline lookup yields CDR1 SEHNR and CDR2 FQNEAQ (reference sequence). This CDR3 spans 13 amino acids. Between the trimmed V and J ends, which lost 3 bases and 0 bases, there was a span of 6 bases. The CDR3 spells CASSFPASYEQYF. The CDR3 bases are TGTGCCAGCAGCTTCCCGGCCTCCTACGAGCAGTACTTC. Supplemented by reference TRBV7-9 and TRBJ2-7, the full variable domain reads DTGVSQNPRHKITKRGQNVTFRCDPISEHNRLYWYRQTLGQGPEFLTYFQNEAQLEKSRLLSDRFSAERPKGSFSTLEIQRTEQGDSAMYLCASSFPASYEQYFGPGTRLTVT.

The V gene is TRBV29-1, the J gene TRBJ1-1, with 7 bases that match TRBD1. Germline loops: CDR1 SQVTM, CDR2 ANQGSEA. The CDR3 has 14 residues. The ends lost 2 bases at V and 4 bases at J; junction bases unmatched: 7. CDR3 nucleotides: TGCAGCGTTGAATATCCAGGGGGTGGCACTGAAGCTTTCTTT. Translated, it gives CSVEYPGGGTEAFF.

The chain uses TRBV7-9 and TRBJ2-3; D ambiguous. CDR3 length equals 11 residues. Germline-derived CDR1 and CDR2 are SEHNR and FQNEAQ (reference sequence). Deletions cut 3 bases from V and 6 bases from J, with 4 bases between. The CDR3 here is CASSLWDTQYF. CDR3 DNA: TGTGCCAGCAGCTTGTGGGATACGCAGTATTTT.

This chain joins TRBV11-2 and TRBJ1-1, with 8 nucleotides matching TRBD1. Trimming removed 8 bases from V and 2 bases from J; junction bases left unmatched: 7. CDR1 is SGHAT and CDR2 is FQNNGV in the germline V gene. CDR3 length equals 14 residues. The CDR3 bases are TGTGCCAGCCCGGGTCAGGGGGCCAACACTGAAGCTTTCTTT. This sequence encodes CASPGQGANTEAFF.

J is TRBJ2-1 and V is TRBV6-2 or TRBV6-3, with D perhaps matching TRBD1 (5 bases). V lost 6 bases and J 6 bases, leaving 15 bases between the germline ends. This CDR3 spans 14 amino acids. The germline gives CDR1 MNHEY, CDR2 SVGEGT. The CDR3 DNA sequence: TGTGCCAGCAGCCAGATTGGCAGGGCCAATGAGCAGTTCTTC. Its translation is CASSQIGRANEQFF.

The genes are TRBV27 and TRBJ1-1; D call uncertain. Deletions cut 2 bases from V and 1 base from J, with 5 bases between. The CDR3 length is 13 residues. From germline, CDR1 is MNHEY and CDR2 SMNVEV (reference sequence). The CDR3 loop reads CASSLNRNTEAFF. In DNA form, the CDR3 reads TGTGCCAGCAGTTTAAACAGGAACACTGAAGCTTTCTTT.

The chain uses TRBV7-9 and TRBJ2-5; D not resolved. CDR1 SEHNR and CDR2 FQNEAQ come from the germline V gene (reference sequence). This CDR3 spans 14 amino acids. The V gene lost 4 bases and the J gene lost 5 bases, with 14 bases spanning the gap. The CDR3 DNA reads as TGTGCCAGCAGCTCCCCGGTCCAACGGGAGACCCAGTACTTC. Amino acid sequence: CASSSPVQRETQYF.